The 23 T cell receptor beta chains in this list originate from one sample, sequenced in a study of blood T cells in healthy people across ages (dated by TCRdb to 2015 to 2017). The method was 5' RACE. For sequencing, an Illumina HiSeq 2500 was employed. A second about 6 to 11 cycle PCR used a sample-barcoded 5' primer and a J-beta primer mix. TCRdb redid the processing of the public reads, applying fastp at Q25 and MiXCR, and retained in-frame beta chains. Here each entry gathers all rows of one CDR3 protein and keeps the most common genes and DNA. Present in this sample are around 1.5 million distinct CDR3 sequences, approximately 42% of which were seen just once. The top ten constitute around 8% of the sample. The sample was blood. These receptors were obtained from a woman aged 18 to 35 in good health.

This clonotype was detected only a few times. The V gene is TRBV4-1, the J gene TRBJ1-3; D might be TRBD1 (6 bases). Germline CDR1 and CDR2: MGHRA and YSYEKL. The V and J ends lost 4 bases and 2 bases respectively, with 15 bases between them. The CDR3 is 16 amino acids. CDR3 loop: CASSRIQGNAGNTIYF. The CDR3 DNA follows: TGCGCCAGCAGCCGCATCCAGGGGAACGCTGGAAACACCATATATTTT.

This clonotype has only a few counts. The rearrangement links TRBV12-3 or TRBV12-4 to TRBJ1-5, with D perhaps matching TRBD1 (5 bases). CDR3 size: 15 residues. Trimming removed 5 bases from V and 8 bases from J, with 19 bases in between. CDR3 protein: CASSPQVGERKPQHF. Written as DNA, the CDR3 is TGTGCCAGCAGTCCACAGGTTGGGGAGCGGAAGCCCCAGCATTTT.

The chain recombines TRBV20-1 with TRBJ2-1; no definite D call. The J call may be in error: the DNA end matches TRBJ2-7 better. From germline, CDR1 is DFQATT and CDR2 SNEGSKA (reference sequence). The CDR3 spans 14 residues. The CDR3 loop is CSASPESSYNEQYF. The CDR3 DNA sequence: TGCAGTGCTAGTCCCGAGAGCTCCTACAATGAGCAGTACTTC.

In DNA form, the CDR3 reads TGCAGTGCCCAGCCGGCAGGGAGCTTCTCTGGAAACACCATATATTTT. As protein: CSAQPAGSFSGNTIYF. The V gene is TRBV20-1, the J gene TRBJ1-3; D possibly corresponds to TRBD1 (5 bases). This CDR3 region has 16 residues. CDR1 and CDR2 from the germline V gene are DFQATT and SNEGSKA (reference sequence). V lost 6 bases and J 0 bases, leaving 18 bases between the germline ends.

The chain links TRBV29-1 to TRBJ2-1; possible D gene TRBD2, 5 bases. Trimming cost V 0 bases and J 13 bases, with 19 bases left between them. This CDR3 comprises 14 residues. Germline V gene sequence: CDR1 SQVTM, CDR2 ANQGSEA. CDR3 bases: TGCAGCGTTGAAGATGGGCTAGCTGGAGAGACCCAGTTCTTC. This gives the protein CSVEDGLAGETQFF.

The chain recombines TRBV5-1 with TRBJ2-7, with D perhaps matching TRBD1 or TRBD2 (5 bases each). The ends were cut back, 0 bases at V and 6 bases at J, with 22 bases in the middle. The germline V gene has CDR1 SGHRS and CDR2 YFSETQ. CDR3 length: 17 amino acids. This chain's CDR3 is CASSLAGPTKPASEQYF. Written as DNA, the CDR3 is TGCGCCAGCAGCTTGGCGGGACCGACAAAACCAGCAAGCGAGCAGTACTTC.

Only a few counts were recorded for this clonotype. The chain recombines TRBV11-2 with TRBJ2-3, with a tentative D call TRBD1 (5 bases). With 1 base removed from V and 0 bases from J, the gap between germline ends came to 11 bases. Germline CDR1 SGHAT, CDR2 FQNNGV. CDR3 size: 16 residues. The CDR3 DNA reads TGTGCCAGCAGCTTAGTAGCAGGGTCTAGCACAGATACGCAGTATTTT. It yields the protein CASSLVAGSSTDTQYF. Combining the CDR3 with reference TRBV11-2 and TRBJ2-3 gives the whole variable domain EAGVAQSPRYKIIEKRQSVAFWCNPISGHATLYWYQQILGQGPKLLIQFQNNGVVDDSQLPKDRFSAERLKGVDSTLKIQPAKLEDSAVYLCASSLVAGSSTDTQYFGPGTRLTVL.

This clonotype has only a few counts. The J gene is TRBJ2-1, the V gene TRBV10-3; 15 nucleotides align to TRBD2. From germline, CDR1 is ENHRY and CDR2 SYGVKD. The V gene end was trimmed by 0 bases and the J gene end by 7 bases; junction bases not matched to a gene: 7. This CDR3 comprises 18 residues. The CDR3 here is CAISESGGTSGRMNEQFF. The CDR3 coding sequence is TGTGCCATCAGTGAGTCTGGTGGGACTAGCGGGAGGATGAATGAGCAGTTCTTC.

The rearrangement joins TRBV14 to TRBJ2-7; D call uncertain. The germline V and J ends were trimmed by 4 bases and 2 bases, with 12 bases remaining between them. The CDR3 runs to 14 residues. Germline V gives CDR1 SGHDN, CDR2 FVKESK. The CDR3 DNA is TGTGCCAGCAGCCGATCCGGGTCCGCCTACGAGCAGTACTTC. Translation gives CASSRSGSAYEQYF.

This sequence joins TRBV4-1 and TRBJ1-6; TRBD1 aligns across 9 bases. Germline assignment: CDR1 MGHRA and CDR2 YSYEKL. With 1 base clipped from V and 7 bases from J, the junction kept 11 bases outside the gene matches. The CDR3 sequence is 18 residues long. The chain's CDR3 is CASSQASTGGLTNSPLHF. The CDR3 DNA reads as TGCGCCAGCAGCCAAGCGTCGACAGGGGGGCTGACCAATTCACCCCTCCACTTT.

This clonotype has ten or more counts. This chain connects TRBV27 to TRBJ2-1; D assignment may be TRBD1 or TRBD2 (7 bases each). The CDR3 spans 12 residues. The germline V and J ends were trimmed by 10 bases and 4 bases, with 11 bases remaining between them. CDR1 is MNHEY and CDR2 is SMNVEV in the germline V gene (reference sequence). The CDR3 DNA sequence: TGTGCCACCAGGGGGGGGTACAATGAGCAGTTCTTC. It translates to CATRGGYNEQFF.

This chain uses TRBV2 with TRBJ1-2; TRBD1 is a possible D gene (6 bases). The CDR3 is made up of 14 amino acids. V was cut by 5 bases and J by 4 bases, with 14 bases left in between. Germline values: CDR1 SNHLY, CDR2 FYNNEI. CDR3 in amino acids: CASSLTGFRYGYTF. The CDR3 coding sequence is TGTGCCAGCAGTCTTACAGGGTTTCGCTATGGCTACACCTTC.

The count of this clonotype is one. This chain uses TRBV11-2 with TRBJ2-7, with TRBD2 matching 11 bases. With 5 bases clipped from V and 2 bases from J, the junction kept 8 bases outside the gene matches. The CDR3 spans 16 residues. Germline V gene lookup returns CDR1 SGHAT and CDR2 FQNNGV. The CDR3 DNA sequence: TGTGCCAGCAGCCCATTTACTAGCGGGAGAACCTACGAGCAGTACTTC. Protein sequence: CASSPFTSGRTYEQYF. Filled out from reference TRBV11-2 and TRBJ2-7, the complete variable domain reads EAGVAQSPRYKIIEKRQSVAFWCNPISGHATLYWYQQILGQGPKLLIQFQNNGVVDDSQLPKDRFSAERLKGVDSTLKIQPAKLEDSAVYLCASSPFTSGRTYEQYFGPGTRLTVT.

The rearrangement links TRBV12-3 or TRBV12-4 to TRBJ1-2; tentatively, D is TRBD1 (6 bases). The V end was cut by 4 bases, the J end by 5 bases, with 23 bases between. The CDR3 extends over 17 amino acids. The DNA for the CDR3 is TGTGCCAGCAGTTCTCTACCAACCACAGGGAAGAGGTATGGCTACACCTTC. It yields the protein CASSSLPTTGKRYGYTF.

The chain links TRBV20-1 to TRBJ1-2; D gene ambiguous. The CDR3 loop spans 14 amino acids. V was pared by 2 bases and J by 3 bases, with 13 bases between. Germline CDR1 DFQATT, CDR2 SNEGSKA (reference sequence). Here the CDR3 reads CSARPDGEYYGYTF. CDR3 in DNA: TGCAGTGCTAGACCGGACGGGGAGTACTATGGCTACACCTTC.

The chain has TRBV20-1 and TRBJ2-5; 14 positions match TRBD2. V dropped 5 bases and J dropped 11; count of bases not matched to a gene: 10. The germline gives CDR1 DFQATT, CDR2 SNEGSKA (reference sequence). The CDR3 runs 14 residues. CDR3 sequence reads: CSALGTSGGLAQYF. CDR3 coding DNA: TGCAGTGCTCTCGGGACTAGCGGGGGCCTAGCTCAGTACTTC.

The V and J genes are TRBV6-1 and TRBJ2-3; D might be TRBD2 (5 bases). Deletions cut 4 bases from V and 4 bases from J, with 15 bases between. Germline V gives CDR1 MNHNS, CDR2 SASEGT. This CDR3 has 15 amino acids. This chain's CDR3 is CASSALPSSPDTQYF. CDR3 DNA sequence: TGTGCCAGCAGTGCCCTACCTAGCAGCCCAGATACGCAGTATTTT.

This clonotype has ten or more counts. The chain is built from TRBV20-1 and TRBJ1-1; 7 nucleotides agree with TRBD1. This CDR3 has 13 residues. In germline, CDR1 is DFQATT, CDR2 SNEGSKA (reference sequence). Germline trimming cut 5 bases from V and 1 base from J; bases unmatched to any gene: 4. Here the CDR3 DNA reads TGCAGTGCTCACAGGGGTGCGAACACTGAAGCTTTCTTT. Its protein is CSAHRGANTEAFF.

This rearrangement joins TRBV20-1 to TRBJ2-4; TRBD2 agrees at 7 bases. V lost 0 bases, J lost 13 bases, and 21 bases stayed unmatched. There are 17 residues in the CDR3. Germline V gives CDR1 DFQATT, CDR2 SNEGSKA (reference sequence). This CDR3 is CSARDGLTSAYYNEQYF. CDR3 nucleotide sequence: TGCAGTGCTAGAGATGGGCTTACTAGCGCATACTACAATGAGCAGTACTTC.

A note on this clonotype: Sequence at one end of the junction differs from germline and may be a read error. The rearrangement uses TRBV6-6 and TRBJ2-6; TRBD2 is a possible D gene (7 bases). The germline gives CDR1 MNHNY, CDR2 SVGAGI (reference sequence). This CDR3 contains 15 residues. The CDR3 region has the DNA TGTGCCAGCAGTGACTTAGGTGCGGGGGCCAACGTCCCGACTTTC. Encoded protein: CASSDLGAGANVPTF.

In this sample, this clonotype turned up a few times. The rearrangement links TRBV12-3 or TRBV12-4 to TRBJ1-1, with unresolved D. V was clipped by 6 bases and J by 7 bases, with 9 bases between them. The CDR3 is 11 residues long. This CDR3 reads CASSHNFEAFF. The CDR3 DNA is TGTGCCAGCAGCCATAACTTTGAAGCTTTCTTT.

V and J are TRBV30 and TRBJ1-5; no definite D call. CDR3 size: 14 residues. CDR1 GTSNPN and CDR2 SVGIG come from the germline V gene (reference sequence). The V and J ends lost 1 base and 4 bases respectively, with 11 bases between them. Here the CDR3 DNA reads TGTGCCTGGAGTGGGCCAAGAACGAATCAGCCCCAGCATTTT. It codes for CAWSGPRTNQPQHF.

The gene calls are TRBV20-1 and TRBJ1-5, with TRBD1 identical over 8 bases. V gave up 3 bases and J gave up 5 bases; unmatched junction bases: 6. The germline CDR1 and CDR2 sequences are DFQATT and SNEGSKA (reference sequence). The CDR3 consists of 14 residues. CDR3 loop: CSASWTGNDQPQHF. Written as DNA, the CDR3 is TGCAGTGCTAGCTGGACAGGGAATGATCAGCCCCAGCATTTT.